The 24 T cell receptor beta chains listed next were all sequenced from one sample in a study of OX40 agonist ivuxolimab in advanced cancers. Library prep was done by the immunoSEQ multiplex PCR assay. The immuneACCESS repertoire file appears here via TCRdb, limited to in-frame rearrangements. These files lack a portion of the clones; in checked studies, under half of the deficit traces to unresolved V genes, and the cause of the others is not known. The sample table holds about 73,000 clones, of which around 80% were seen once. Of the sample, just under 2.5% is held by the ten largest clones. The input for sequencing was CD4+ or CD8+ T cells sorted from blood, taken in a trial of the OX40 agonist ivuxolimab. Source of these receptors: an adult with an advanced solid tumor such as melanoma, head and neck, liver or kidney cancer.

A few counts support this clone. J is TRBJ1-2 and V is TRBV30, with TRBD1 matching over 9 bases. Germline CDR1 and CDR2: GTSNPN and SVGIG (reference sequence). CDR3 length: 16 amino acids. The junction had 14 bases not matched to a gene; V was cut back by 7 bases and J by 2 bases. DNA for the CDR3: TGTGCCTCCCTCCGGGACAGGGTAATTTCAAACTATGGCTACACCTTC. Its protein is CASLRDRVISNYGYTF.

The J gene is TRBJ2-1, the V gene TRBV6-5, with D tentatively TRBD1 (5 bases). Per germline, CDR1 MNHEY and CDR2 SVGAGI. The CDR3 length is 13 residues. Trimming left V 0 bases short and J 7 bases short, with 7 bases between. The CDR3: CASSYSKGNEQFF. As DNA, the CDR3 is TGTGCCAGCAGTTACTCGAAGGGGAATGAGCAGTTCTTC.

The CDR3 region has the DNA TGTGCCAGCAGCTCTCTGACAGGCGATCCCTACGAGCAGTACTTC. Residues: CASSSLTGDPYEQYF. The chain has TRBV11-2 and TRBJ2-7; D is perhaps TRBD1 (6 bases). This CDR3 contains 15 residues. Germline CDR1 and CDR2: SGHAT and FQNNGV. V lost 4 bases to trimming and J lost 2 bases, with 15 bases between them. Looking up the rest from reference TRBV11-2 and TRBJ2-7 gives the full variable domain: EAGVAQSPRYKIIEKRQSVAFWCNPISGHATLYWYQQILGQGPKLLIQFQNNGVVDDSQLPKDRFSAERLKGVDSTLKIQPAKLEDSAVYLCASSSLTGDPYEQYFGPGTRLTVT.

The genes are TRBV10-3 and TRBJ2-7, with no clear D. Per germline, CDR1 ENHRY and CDR2 SYGVKD. This CDR3 contains 14 residues. The V end was cut by 5 bases, the J end by 2 bases, with 13 bases between. The CDR3 nucleotides read TGTGCCATCAGTTCTAGTCAGCCGGCCTACGAGCAGTACTTC. Amino acids: CAISSSQPAYEQYF.

V is TRBV5-4 and J is TRBJ2-4; no firm D call. Trimming took 0 bases from V and 11 from J, leaving 12 bases between them. The CDR3 covers 13 residues. Germline V gene lookup returns CDR1 SGHNT and CDR2 YYREEE (reference sequence). CDR3 protein: CASSLGWSPVQYF. The CDR3 DNA sequence: TGTGCCAGCAGCTTGGGGTGGTCTCCGGTTCAGTACTTC. Full variable domain (remainder filled in from reference TRBV5-4 and TRBJ2-4): ETGVTQSPTHLIKTRGQQVTLRCSSQSGHNTVSWYQQALGQGPQFIFQYYREEENGRGNFPPRFSGLQFPNYSSELNVNALELDDSALYLCASSLGWSPVQYFGAGTRLSVL.

The chain has TRBV7-3 and TRBJ2-3, with a weak D call TRBD1 (6 bases). The ends were cut back, 2 bases at V and 4 bases at J, with 13 bases in the middle. Germline V gene sequence: CDR1 SGHTA, CDR2 FQGTGA. The CDR3 totals 15 residues. In nucleotides, the CDR3 is TGTGCCAGCAGCTTACCAGGGGCGACGGCAGATACGCAGTATTTT. Protein: CASSLPGATADTQYF.

This chain connects TRBV9 to TRBJ2-2, with D unresolved. Trimming cost V 7 bases and J 3 bases, with 10 bases left between them. Germline CDR1 reads SGDLS; CDR2 reads YYNGEE. This CDR3 is built from 13 residues. CDR3 residues: CASLGWDTGELFF. The CDR3 DNA is TGTGCCAGCCTTGGGTGGGACACCGGGGAGCTGTTTTTT.

The V call is TRBV27, the J call TRBJ2-7; D gene uncertain. Trimming left V 4 bases short and J 6 bases short, with 19 bases between. This CDR3 has 15 residues. The germline V gene has CDR1 MNHEY and CDR2 SMNVEV (reference sequence). The chain's CDR3 is CASSSLDVVLREQYF. CDR3 DNA: TGTGCCAGCAGTTCACTCGACGTCGTTCTACGCGAGCAGTACTTC.

The chain is built from TRBV5-1 and TRBJ2-3, with 7 bases aligning to TRBD2. V lost 4 bases, J lost 2 bases, and 4 bases stayed unmatched. This CDR3 has 14 amino acids. The germline V gene has CDR1 SGHRS and CDR2 YFSETQ. The CDR3 DNA sequence: TGCGCCAGCAGCCGGGGGGACTACACAGATACGCAGTATTTT. Translation: CASSRGDYTDTQYF.

The chain is built from TRBV7-2 and TRBJ1-1, with D possibly TRBD1 on 6 matching bases. V was shortened by 5 bases and J by 4 bases, with 14 bases between the two germline ends. CDR3 size: 14 residues. The germline V gene encodes CDR1 SGHTA and CDR2 FQGNSA. The CDR3 region has the DNA TGTGCCAGCAGCCACGGGGGCCTCTCCACTGAAGCTTTCTTT. Its protein product is CASSHGGLSTEAFF.

The chain carries TRBV6-5 and TRBJ1-1, with D unresolved. Trimming removed 6 bases from V and 3 bases from J, with 14 bases in between. The CDR3 runs to 14 residues. CDR1 is MNHEY and CDR2 is SVGAGI in the germline V gene. The CDR3 bases are TGTGCCAGCAGCTCCTGGGTAGACTACACTGAAGCTTTCTTT. Protein sequence: CASSSWVDYTEAFF.

This clone has just one count. V and J are TRBV7-2 and TRBJ1-1; maybe TRBD1 (6 bases). This CDR3 contains 15 residues. V shed 5 bases and J shed 0 bases, with 13 bases lying between them. Per germline, CDR1 SGHTA and CDR2 FQGNSA. DNA for the CDR3: TGTGCCAGCAGCACCACAGGGAAGATGAACACTGAAGCTTTCTTT. Translating it yields CASSTTGKMNTEAFF.

The chain recombines TRBV6-1 with TRBJ2-5, with 7 bases aligning to TRBD2. The length of the CDR3 is 14 residues. The V gene's germline CDR1 is MNHNS and CDR2 SASEGT. The junction had 5 bases not matched to a gene; V was cut back by 5 bases and J by 2 bases. Here the CDR3 DNA reads TGTGCCAGCAGTAGCGGGGCGATGCAAGAGACCCAGTACTTC. It encodes CASSSGAMQETQYF.

The J gene is TRBJ2-7, the V gene TRBV6-5; the match to TRBD2 covers 8 bases. Germline values: CDR1 MNHEY, CDR2 SVGAGI. V lost 0 bases, J lost 3 bases, and 7 bases stayed unmatched. This CDR3 spans 16 amino acids. The CDR3: CASSYSRASGFYEQYF. The CDR3 DNA reads as TGTGCCAGCAGTTACTCGAGGGCTAGCGGGTTCTACGAGCAGTACTTC.

This chain joins TRBV18 and TRBJ2-7; TRBD1 matches at 7 bases. This CDR3 spans 18 amino acids. The J segment lost 1 base and the V segment lost 4 bases, leaving 16 bases of the junction unmatched. The V gene's germline CDR1 is KGHSH and CDR2 LQKENI. The CDR3 here is CASSRGQEDPIHSYEQYF. CDR3 DNA sequence: TGTGCCAGCTCACGCGGACAGGAGGATCCTATACATTCCTACGAGCAGTACTTC.

The J gene is TRBJ2-7, the V gene TRBV7-2; no reliable D call. The CDR3 is 14 residues long. Germline CDR1 is SGHTA and CDR2 is FQGNSA. Trimming pared 3 bases from V and 0 bases from J, leaving 9 bases between. The CDR3 protein is CASSLDASSYEQYF. CDR3 DNA sequence: TGTGCCAGCAGCTTGGACGCAAGCTCCTACGAGCAGTACTTC. The whole variable domain, remainder taken from reference TRBV7-2 and TRBJ2-7, is GAGVSQSPSNKVTEKGKDVELRCDPISGHTALYWYRQSLGQGLEFLIYFQGNSAPDKSGLPSDRFSAERTGGSVSTLTIQRTQQEDSAVYLCASSLDASSYEQYFGPGTRLTVT.

The chain recombines TRBV5-6 with TRBJ1-3; perhaps TRBD1 as D (5 bases). V was pared by 2 bases and J by 3 bases, with 12 bases between. The CDR3 covers 15 residues. The germline gives CDR1 SGHDT, CDR2 YYEEEE. CDR3 nucleotide sequence: TGTGCCAGCAGCTTAGGAGGGACTTTTGGAAACACCATATATTTT. Translated, it gives CASSLGGTFGNTIYF.

V is TRBV9 and J is TRBJ2-7; possibly TRBD2 for D (6 bases). CDR1 is SGDLS, CDR2 YYNGEE, per germline. The CDR3 consists of 13 residues. The V and J ends lost 1 base and 7 bases respectively, with 12 bases between them. CDR3 protein: CASSVRGTGEQYF. CDR3 coding DNA: TGTGCCAGCAGCGTACGGGGGACGGGGGAGCAGTACTTC. Looking up the rest from reference TRBV9 and TRBJ2-7 gives the full variable domain: DSGVTQTPKHLITATGQRVTLRCSPRSGDLSVYWYQQSLDQGLQFLIQYYNGEERAKGNILERFSAQQFPDLHSELNLSSLELGDSALYFCASSVRGTGEQYFGPGTRLTVT.

The V call is TRBV7-9, the J call TRBJ2-5; D tentatively reads TRBD1 or TRBD2 (5 bases each). Looked up from germline, CDR1 is SEHNR and CDR2 is FQNEAQ (reference sequence). V lost 1 base to trimming and J lost 14 bases, with 11 bases between them. CDR3 length equals 11 residues. This CDR3 is CASSLGVGVYF. The CDR3 coding sequence is TGTGCCAGCAGCTTAGGAGTGGGGGTCTACTTC. Filled out from reference TRBV7-9 and TRBJ2-5, the complete variable domain reads DTGVSQNPRHKITKRGQNVTFRCDPISEHNRLYWYRQTLGQGPEFLTYFQNEAQLEKSRLLSDRFSAERPKGSFSTLEIQRTEQGDSAMYLCASSLGVGVYFGPGTRLLVL.

The chain carries TRBV5-1 and TRBJ1-2, with no clear D. Germline V gives CDR1 SGHRS, CDR2 YFSETQ. Deletions cut 5 bases from V and 1 base from J, with 6 bases between. The CDR3 is 12 amino acids. The CDR3: CASRPLNYGYTF. The CDR3 coding sequence is TGCGCCAGCAGACCGCTTAACTATGGCTACACCTTC.

V is TRBV9 and J is TRBJ1-3, with a tentative D call TRBD1 (5 bases). Germline CDR1 is SGDLS and CDR2 is YYNGEE. V gave up 4 bases and J gave up 4 bases, with 18 bases separating them. The CDR3 sequence is 16 residues long. This CDR3 is CASSPRPTVVGNTIYF. CDR3 nucleotide sequence: TGTGCCAGCAGCCCCCGTCCGACAGTCGTAGGAAACACCATATATTTT.

This chain links TRBV11-2 with TRBJ2-1, with D possibly being TRBD1 (5 bases). Germline V gene sequence: CDR1 SGHAT, CDR2 FQNNGV. Trimming pared 3 bases from V and 5 bases from J, leaving 20 bases between. The CDR3 runs to 17 residues. The CDR3 sequence is CASSFRGWRFFHNEQFF. The CDR3 coding sequence is TGTGCCAGCAGCTTTAGGGGCTGGCGGTTCTTCCACAATGAGCAGTTCTTC.

The chain is built from TRBV7-6 and TRBJ2-1; D is undetermined. CDR3 length equals 14 residues. Trimming cost V 4 bases and J 6 bases, with 13 bases left between them. Germline V gives CDR1 SGHVS, CDR2 FNYEAQ. The CDR3 DNA sequence: TGTGCCAGCAGCTACCTATCTGGGCTCAATGAGCAGTTCTTC. This gives the protein CASSYLSGLNEQFF.

The genes are TRBV30 and TRBJ1-6; D gene ambiguous. Trimming took 4 bases from V and 7 from J, leaving 14 bases between them. CDR3 length: 14 residues. Germline CDR1 is GTSNPN and CDR2 is SVGIG (reference sequence). The CDR3 bases are TGTGCCTGGATCCTTTCCTCTGGGAATTCACCCCTCCACTTT. It codes for CAWILSSGNSPLHF.